The 10 T cell receptor beta chains presented below share a single source sample, sequenced in a study of CD8 T cells in Susac syndrome. It was with random hexamers that roughly 0.5 to 1 ug RNA was reverse transcribed. TCRdb re-called the immunoSEQ multiplex PCR reads with MiXCR, one entry per CDR3 protein. Of around 170,000 distinct CDR3 sequences listed, more than 90% are singletons. The specimen was CD4+ T cells from PBMCs. These receptors were collected from a human donor with Susac syndrome.

This chain links TRBV29-1 with TRBJ1-1; weak D call: TRBD1 (6 bases). The CDR3 sequence is 13 residues long. Germline V gene data show CDR1 as SQVTM and CDR2 as ANQGSEA. Trimming took off 7 bases at V and 4 bases at J, with 16 bases between the two ends. The CDR3 DNA reads TGCAGCGGACACAGGGAACTGAGCACTGAAGCTTTCTTT. This gives the protein CSGHRELSTEAFF.

The chain has TRBV3-1 and TRBJ1-1, with TRBD1 identical over 8 bases. Trimming took 4 bases from V and 11 from J; bases not matched to a gene: 15. The CDR3 extends over 15 amino acids. CDR1 LGHDT and CDR2 YNNKEL come from the germline V gene (reference sequence). DNA for the CDR3: TGTGCCAGCAGCCCCCACGGGACAGGTCAAGTTGAGGCTTTCTTT. It specifies CASSPHGTGQVEAFF.

J is TRBJ2-7 and V is TRBV7-2, with 10 positions matching TRBD2. CDR3 size: 16 residues. Per the germline V gene, CDR1 is SGHTA and CDR2 is FQGNSA. J was trimmed by 3 bases and V by 1 base; bases with no gene match: 6. The CDR3 sequence: CASSLEAERGGYEQYF. The CDR3 DNA is TGTGCCAGCAGCTTAGAGGCGGAGCGGGGGGGCTACGAGCAGTACTTC.

This clonotype showed up just a few times. Relative to the germline gene, one junction end is altered; a read error may explain this. J is TRBJ2-3 and V is TRBV5-1; D unclear. CDR1 is SGHRS and CDR2 is YFSETQ in the germline V gene. The CDR3 totals 14 residues. The CDR3 coding sequence is TGTGCCAGCAGCTTGGTGGGAAGCACAGATACGCAGTATTTT. It is translated as CASSLVGSTDTQYF.

The rearrangement joins TRBV10-1 to TRBJ1-6, with a weak D call TRBD1 (5 bases). This CDR3 region has 13 residues. V was shortened by 8 bases and J by 10 bases, with 15 bases between the two germline ends. Germline CDR1 WNHNN, CDR2 SYGVQD (reference sequence). CDR3 region: CASRGTQGSPLHF. In nucleotides, the CDR3 is TGCGCCAGCCGAGGGACTCAGGGATCACCCCTCCACTTT.

CDR3 DNA sequence: TGCAGCGTTGGACAGGGGGATAGGACTGAAGCTTTCTTT. Translated, it gives CSVGQGDRTEAFF. The chain joins TRBV29-1 to TRBJ1-1; 9 positions match TRBD1. Germline V gene sequence: CDR1 SQVTM, CDR2 ANQGSEA. This CDR3 region has 13 residues. V was clipped by 4 bases and J by 5 bases; unmatched bases: 5.

V and J are TRBV30 and TRBJ1-1; a weak D match, TRBD1 (5 bases). The CDR3 totals 15 residues. Germline V gene sequence: CDR1 GTSNPN, CDR2 SVGIG (reference sequence). V was cut by 2 bases and J by 1 base, with 14 bases left in between. The DNA for the CDR3 is TGTGCCTGGAGTCGTTATGTTGGGGGGAACACTGAAGCTTTCTTT. Protein sequence: CAWSRYVGGNTEAFF.

The CDR3 nucleotides are TGTGCCAGCAGCGTAGAAAGAGGGAACGGCGAGCAGTACTTC. This sequence encodes CASSVERGNGEQYF. The J gene is TRBJ2-7, the V gene TRBV9; tentatively, D is TRBD2 (5 bases). This CDR3 contains 14 residues. CDR1 and CDR2 from the germline V gene are SGDLS and YYNGEE. V was shortened by 0 bases and J by 6 bases, with 13 bases between the two germline ends.

The rearrangement joins TRBV2 to TRBJ1-1; D gene ambiguous. Trimming took 3 bases from V and 3 from J, leaving 8 bases between them. CDR3 size: 13 residues. Germline loops: CDR1 SNHLY, CDR2 FYNNEI. The CDR3 sequence is CASSDRSDTEAFF. CDR3 nucleotides: TGTGCCAGCAGTGACAGATCAGACACTGAAGCTTTCTTT.

The rearrangement uses TRBV10-3 and TRBJ2-5; 8 nucleotides agree with TRBD2. CDR1 is ENHRY, CDR2 SYGVKD, per germline. Trimming at V came to 2 bases and at J to 5 bases, leaving 7 bases not matched to a gene. This CDR3 is 15 amino acids long. CDR3 amino acids: CAISERGLETETQYF. CDR3 bases: TGTGCCATCAGTGAGAGGGGACTAGAGACGGAGACCCAGTACTTC.